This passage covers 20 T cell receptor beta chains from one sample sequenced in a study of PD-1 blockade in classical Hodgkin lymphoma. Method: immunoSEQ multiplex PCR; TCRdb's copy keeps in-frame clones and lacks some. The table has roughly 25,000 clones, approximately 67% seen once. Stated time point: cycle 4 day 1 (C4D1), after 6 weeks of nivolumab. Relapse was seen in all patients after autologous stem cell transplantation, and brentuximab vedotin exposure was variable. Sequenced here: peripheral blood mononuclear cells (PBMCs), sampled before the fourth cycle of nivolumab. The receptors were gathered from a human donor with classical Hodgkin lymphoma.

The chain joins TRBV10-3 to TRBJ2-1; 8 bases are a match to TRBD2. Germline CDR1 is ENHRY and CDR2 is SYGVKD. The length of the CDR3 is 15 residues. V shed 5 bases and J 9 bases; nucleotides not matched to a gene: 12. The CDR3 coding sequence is TGTGCCATCAGTCTGTCCGGGACTAGTCTCAGTGAGCAGTTCTTC. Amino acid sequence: CAISLSGTSLSEQFF.

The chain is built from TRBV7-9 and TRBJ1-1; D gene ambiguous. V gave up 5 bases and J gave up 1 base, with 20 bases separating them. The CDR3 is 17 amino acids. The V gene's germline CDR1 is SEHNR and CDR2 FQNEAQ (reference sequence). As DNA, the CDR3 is TGTGCCAGCAGCCTAATGGTTTTTACCGGGTCGAACACTGAAGCTTTCTTT. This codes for CASSLMVFTGSNTEAFF.

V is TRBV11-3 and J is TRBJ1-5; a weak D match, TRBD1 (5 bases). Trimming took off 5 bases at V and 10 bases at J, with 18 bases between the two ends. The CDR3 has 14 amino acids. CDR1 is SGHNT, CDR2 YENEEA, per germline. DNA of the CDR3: TGTGCCAGCAGCCCCGGGATGCAGGGCGAACCCCAGCATTTT. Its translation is CASSPGMQGEPQHF.

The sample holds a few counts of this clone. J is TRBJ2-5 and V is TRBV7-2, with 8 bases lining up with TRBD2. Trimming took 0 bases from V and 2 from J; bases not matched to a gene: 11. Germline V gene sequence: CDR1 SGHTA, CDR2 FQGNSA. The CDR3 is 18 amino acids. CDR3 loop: CASSLAPSGGPWQETQYF. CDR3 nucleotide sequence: TGTGCCAGCAGCTTAGCGCCCAGCGGGGGCCCATGGCAAGAGACCCAGTACTTC.

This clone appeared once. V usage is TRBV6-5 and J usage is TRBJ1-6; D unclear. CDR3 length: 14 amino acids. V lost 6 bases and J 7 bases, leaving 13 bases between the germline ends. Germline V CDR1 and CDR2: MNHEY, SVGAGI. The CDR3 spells CASSPGRANSPLHF. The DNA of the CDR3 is TGTGCCAGCAGCCCCGGACGGGCGAATTCACCCCTCCACTTT.

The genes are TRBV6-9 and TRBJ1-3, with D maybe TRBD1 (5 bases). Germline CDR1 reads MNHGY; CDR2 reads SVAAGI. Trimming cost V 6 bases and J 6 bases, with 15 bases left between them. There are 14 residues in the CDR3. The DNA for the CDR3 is TGTGCCAGCAGGGCCCCTGGGACGGCAAACACCATATATTTT. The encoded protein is CASRAPGTANTIYF.

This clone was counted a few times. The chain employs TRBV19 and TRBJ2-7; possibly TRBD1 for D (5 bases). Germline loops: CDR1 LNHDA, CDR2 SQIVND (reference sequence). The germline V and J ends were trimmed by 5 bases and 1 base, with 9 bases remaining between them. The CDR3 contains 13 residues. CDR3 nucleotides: TGTGCCAGTAGTTCAGGGTGGTCCTACGAGCAGTACTTC. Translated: CASSSGWSYEQYF.

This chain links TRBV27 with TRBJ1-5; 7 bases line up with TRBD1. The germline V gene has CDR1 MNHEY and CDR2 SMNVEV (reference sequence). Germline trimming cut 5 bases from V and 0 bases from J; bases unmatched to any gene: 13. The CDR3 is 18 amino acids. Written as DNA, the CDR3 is TGTGCCAGCAGTCCGACAGGGCAAAGGGGAATTAGCAATCAGCCCCAGCATTTT. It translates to CASSPTGQRGISNQPQHF.

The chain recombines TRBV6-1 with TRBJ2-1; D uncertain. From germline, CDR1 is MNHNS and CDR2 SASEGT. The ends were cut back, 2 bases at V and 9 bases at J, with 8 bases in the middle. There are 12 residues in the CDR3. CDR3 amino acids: CASSESVGEQFF. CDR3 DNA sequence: TGTGCCAGCAGTGAATCGGTCGGTGAGCAGTTCTTC.

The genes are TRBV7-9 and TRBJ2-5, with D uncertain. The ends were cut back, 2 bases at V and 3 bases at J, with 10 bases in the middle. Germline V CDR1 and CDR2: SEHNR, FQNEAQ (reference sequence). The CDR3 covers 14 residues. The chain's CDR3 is CASSLTQGKETQYF. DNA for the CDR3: TGTGCCAGCAGCTTAACCCAAGGGAAAGAGACCCAGTACTTC.

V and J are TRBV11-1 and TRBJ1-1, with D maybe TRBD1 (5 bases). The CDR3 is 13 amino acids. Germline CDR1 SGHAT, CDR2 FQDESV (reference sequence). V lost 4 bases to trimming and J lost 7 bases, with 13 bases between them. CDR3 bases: TGTGCCAGCAGCTACTTGGGGCAGGGTGAAGCTTTCTTT. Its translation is CASSYLGQGEAFF.

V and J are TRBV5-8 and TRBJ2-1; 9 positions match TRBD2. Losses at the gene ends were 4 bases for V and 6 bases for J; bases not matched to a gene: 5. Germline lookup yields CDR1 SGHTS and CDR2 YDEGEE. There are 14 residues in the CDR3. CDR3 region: CASSNGLASNEQFF. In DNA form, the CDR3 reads TGTGCCAGCAGCAACGGACTAGCGAGCAATGAGCAGTTCTTC.

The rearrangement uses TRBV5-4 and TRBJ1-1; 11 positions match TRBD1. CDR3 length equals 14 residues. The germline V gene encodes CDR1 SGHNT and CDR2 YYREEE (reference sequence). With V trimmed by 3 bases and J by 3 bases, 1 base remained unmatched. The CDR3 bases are TGTGCCAGCAGCTGGGGACAGGGGGACACTGAAGCTTTCTTT. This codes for CASSWGQGDTEAFF.

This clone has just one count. The CDR3 DNA reads TGTGCCAGCAGCTTGGACCGGGATACTGAAGCTTTCTTT. It specifies CASSLDRDTEAFF. The chain combines TRBV5-4 with TRBJ1-1; D is ambiguous. Germline V gene sequence: CDR1 SGHNT, CDR2 YYREEE (reference sequence). V shed 0 bases and J shed 5 bases, with 8 bases lying between them. This CDR3 is 13 amino acids long.

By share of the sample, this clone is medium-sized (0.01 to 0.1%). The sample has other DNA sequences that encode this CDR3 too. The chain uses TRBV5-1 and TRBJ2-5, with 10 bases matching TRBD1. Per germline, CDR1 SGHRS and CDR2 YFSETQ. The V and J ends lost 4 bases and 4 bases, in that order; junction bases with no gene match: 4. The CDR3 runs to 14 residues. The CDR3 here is CASSPGTGVETQYF. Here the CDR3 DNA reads TGCGCCAGCAGCCCCGGGACAGGGGTAGAGACCCAGTACTTC.

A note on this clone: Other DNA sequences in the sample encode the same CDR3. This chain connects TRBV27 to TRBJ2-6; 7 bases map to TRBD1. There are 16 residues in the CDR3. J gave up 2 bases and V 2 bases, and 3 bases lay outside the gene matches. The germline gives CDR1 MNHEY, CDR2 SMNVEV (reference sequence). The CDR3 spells CASSLQGQAGANVLTF. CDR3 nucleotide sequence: TGTGCCAGCAGTTTACAAGGACAGGCTGGGGCCAACGTCCTGACTTTC.

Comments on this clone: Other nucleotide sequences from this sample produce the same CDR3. The CDR3 DNA follows: TGTGCCAGCAGCCTAACAGGGGACGAGCAGTACTTC. Its translation is CASSLTGDEQYF. The chain employs TRBV7-9 and TRBJ2-7, with TRBD1 matching 7 bases. V dropped 5 bases and J dropped 5; count of bases not matched to a gene: 3. Germline V gene data show CDR1 as SEHNR and CDR2 as FQNEAQ (reference sequence). CDR3 length equals 12 residues.

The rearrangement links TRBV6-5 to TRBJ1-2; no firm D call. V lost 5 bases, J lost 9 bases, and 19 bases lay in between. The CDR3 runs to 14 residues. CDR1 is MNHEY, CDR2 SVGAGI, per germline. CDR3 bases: TGTGCCAGCAGTGCCGACGGAGCTCCTCCAAGCTACACCTTC. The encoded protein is CASSADGAPPSYTF.

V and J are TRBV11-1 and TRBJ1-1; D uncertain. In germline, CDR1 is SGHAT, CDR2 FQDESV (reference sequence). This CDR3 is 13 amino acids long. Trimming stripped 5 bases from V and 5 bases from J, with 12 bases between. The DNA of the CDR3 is TGTGCCAGCAGCCTCGTCCCCGGGACTGAAGCTTTCTTT. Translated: CASSLVPGTEAFF.

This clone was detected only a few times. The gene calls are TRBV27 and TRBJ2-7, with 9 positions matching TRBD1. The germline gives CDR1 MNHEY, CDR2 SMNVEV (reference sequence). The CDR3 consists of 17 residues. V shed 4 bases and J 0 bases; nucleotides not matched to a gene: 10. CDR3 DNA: TGTGCCAGCAGTTATATTGCCGGGGGACAGGGCTCCTACGAGCAGTACTTC. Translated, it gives CASSYIAGGQGSYEQYF.